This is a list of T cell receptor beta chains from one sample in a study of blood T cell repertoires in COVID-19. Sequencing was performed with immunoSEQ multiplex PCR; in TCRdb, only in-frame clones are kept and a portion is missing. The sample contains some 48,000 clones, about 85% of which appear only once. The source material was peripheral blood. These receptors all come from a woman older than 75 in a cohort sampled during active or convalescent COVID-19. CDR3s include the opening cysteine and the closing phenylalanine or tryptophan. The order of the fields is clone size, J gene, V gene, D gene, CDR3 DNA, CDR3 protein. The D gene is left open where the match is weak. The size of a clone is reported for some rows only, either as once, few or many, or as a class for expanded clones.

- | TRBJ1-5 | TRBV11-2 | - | TGTGCCAGCAGCTTAGATCGGAGGGGAACCCAGCATTTT | CASSLDRRGTQHF
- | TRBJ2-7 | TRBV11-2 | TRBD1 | TGTGCCAGTAGGGGACAGGTTCACGAGCAGTACTTC | CASRGQVHEQYF
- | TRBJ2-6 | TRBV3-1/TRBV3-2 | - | TGTGCCAGCAGCCAAGGTTCCCCAGGATCTGGGGCCAACGTCCTGACTTTC | CASSQGSPGSGANVLTF
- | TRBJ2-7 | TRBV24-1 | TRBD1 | TGTGCCACCAGTACCGGGACAGGGGGCTTCTACGAGCAGTACTTC | CATSTGTGGFYEQYF
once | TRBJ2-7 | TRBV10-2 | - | TGCGCCAGCAGTGTGAGAGGAGGGGCCTACGAGCAGTACTTC | CASSVRGGAYEQYF
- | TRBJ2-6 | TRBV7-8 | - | TGTGCCAGCAGCTTAGTATCCGAGCAGGGCACCCGTCCTGGGGCCAACGTCCTGACTTTC | CASSLVSEQGTRPGANVLTF
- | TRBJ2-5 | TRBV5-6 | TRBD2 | TGTGCCAGCAGCCGTCTTGGGACTAGGGGTCTTTCGGAGACCCAGTACTTC | CASSRLGTRGLSETQYF
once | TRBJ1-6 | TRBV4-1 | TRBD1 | TGCGCCGGAGGTAGGGGGCTGAATTCACCCCTCCACTTT | CAGGRGLNSPLHF
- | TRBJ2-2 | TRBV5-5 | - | TGTGCCAGCAGCTTGGCGTTCGGGTCGTGGCATATCACCGGGGAGCTGTTTTTT | CASSLAFGSWHITGELFF
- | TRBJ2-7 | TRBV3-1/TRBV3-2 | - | TGTGCCAGCAGCCCAAGGCCGTACAGTACGGTATTTCACGAGCAGTACTTC | CASSPRPYSTVFHEQYF
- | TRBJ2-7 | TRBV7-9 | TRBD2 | TGTGCCAGCAGCCCGGGACTAGCGGGGGAACCCTACGAGCAGTACTTC | CASSPGLAGEPYEQYF
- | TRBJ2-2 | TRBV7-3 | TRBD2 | TGTGCCAGCAGCCCCGGGGGGACCGGGGAGCTGTTTTTT | CASSPGGTGELFF
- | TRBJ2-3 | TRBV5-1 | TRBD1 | TGCGCCAGCAGCTTGGACCCATCAGGGGGCGGCACAGATACGCAGTATTTT | CASSLDPSGGGTDTQYF
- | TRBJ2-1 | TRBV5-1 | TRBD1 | TGCGCCAGCAGCTTGGTCGTCAGGACAGGGGGCAATGAGCAGTTCTTC | CASSLVVRTGGNEQFF
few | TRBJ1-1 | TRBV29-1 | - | TGCAGCGTTGAATCTACTAGATACACTGAAGCTTTCTTT | CSVESTRYTEAFF
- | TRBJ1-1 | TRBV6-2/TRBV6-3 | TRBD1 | TGTGCCAGCAGTTACTTGAAGGACAGGTCGGGCGCTTTCTTT | CASSYLKDRSGAFF
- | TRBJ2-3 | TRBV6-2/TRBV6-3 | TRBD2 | TGTGCCAGCAGTTACTCCCGGACTAGCGGGAGGAGTCCGCAGTATTTT | CASSYSRTSGRSPQYF
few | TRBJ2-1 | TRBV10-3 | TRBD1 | TGTGCCATCAGTGGTGGGACAGGATATTCTAACTCCTACAATGAGCAGTTCTTC | CAISGGTGYSNSYNEQFF
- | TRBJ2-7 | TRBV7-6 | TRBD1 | TGTGCCAGCAGCCTAACAGGGGGCAGAGGCGAGCAGTACTTC | CASSLTGGRGEQYF
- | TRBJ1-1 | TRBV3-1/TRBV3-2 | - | TGTGCCAGCCGACCCGGAGGTGAGAACACTGAAGCTTTCTTT | CASRPGGENTEAFF
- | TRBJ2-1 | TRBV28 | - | TGTGCCAGCAGTACCCGCCTAGGAAAGCAGTTCTTC | CASSTRLGKQFF
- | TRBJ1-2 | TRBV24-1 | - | TGTGCCACCAGTGACCGGACGGGAGATAACTATGGCTACACCTTC | CATSDRTGDNYGYTF
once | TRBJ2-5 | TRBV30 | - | TGTGCCTGGAGTGTACGAGGGTCGGAGACCCAGTACTTC | CAWSVRGSETQYF
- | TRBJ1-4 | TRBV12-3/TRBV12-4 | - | TGTGCCAGCAGCTTTAATGGCGAAAAACTGTTTTTT | CASSFNGEKLFF
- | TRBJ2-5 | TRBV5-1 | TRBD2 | TGCGCCAGCAGCTTGCAAGCGGGGGCGCAAGAGACCCAGTACTTC | CASSLQAGAQETQYF
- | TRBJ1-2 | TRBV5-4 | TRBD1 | TGTGCCAGCAGCTCCAGGGGGGCCTATGGCTACACCTTC | CASSSRGAYGYTF
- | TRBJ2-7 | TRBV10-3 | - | TGTGCCATCAGTCAGGGGAACTACGAGCAGTACTTC | CAISQGNYEQYF
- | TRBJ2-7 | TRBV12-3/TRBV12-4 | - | TGTGCCACTGGGGGGACTGGGACCTACGAGCAGTACTTC | CATGGTGTYEQYF
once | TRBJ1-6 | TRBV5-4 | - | TGTGCCAGCAGCTTACCGGGGGGGAAATCACCCCTCCACTTT | CASSLPGGKSPLHF
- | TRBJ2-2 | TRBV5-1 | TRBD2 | TGCGCCAGCAGCTCGGGGGGCACCGGGGAGCTGTTTTTT | CASSSGGTGELFF
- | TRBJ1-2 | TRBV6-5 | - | TGTGCCAGCACCCAGGTCGCCTCCTATGGCTACACCTTC | CASTQVASYGYTF
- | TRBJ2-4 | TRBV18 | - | TGTGCCAGCTCACCACCGGCAACAGCCAAAAACATTCAGTACTTC | CASSPPATAKNIQYF
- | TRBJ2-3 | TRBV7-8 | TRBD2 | TGTGCCAGCAGCCCGACTAGCGGGAGTTCGGATACGCAGTATTTT | CASSPTSGSSDTQYF
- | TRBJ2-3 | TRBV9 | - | TGTGCCAGCAGCTTCCTCTCGGCAGATACGCAGTATTTT | CASSFLSADTQYF
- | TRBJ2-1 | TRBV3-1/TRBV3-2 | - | TGTGCCAGCAGCCAAGAAGCTAGCAGAATTTACAATGAGCAGTTCTTC | CASSQEASRIYNEQFF
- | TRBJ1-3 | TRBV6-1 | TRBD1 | TGTGCCAGCAGTGAAGGACAGGGGCTCCGAAACACCATATATTTT | CASSEGQGLRNTIYF
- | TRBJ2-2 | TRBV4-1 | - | TGCGCCAGCAGCCAAGAATTGGGACAGAACACCGGGGAGCTGTTTTTT | CASSQELGQNTGELFF
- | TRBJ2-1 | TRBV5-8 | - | TGTGCCAGCAGCTTTGACACCAATACCTACAATGAGCAGTTCTTC | CASSFDTNTYNEQFF
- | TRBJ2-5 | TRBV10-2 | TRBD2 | TGCGCCAGCAGTGAGAGACTAGCGGGAGGGGAGACCCAGTACTTC | CASSERLAGGETQYF
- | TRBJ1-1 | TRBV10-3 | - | TGTGCCGCCACACCGGAAGACCTTGTCGAGGGTGAAGCTTTCTTT | CAATPEDLVEGEAFF
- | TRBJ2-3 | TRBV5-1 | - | TGCGCCAGCAGCTTGGACGAGCTTCCGCAGTATTTT | CASSLDELPQYF
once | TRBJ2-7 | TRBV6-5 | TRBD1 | TGTGCCAGCAGTCCCCGGGACAGGGGATACGAGCAGTACTTC | CASSPRDRGYEQYF
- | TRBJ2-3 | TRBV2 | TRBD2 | TGTGCCAGCAGGGGCGGGGTAGCGGGGGTTGGAGATACGCAGTATTTT | CASRGGVAGVGDTQYF
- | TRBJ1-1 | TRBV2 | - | TGTGCCAGCAGTTCCCAGGGCGGGAACACTGAAGCTTTCTTT | CASSSQGGNTEAFF
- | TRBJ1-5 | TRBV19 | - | TGTGCCAGTAGTACCGAGACACTTGGCCCCAATCAGCCCCAGCATTTT | CASSTETLGPNQPQHF
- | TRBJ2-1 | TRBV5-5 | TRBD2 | TGTGCCAGCAGCTTGGTTCGGACTAGGGATGAGCAGTTCTTC | CASSLVRTRDEQFF
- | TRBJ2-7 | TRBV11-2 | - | TGTGCCAGCAGCTTATCTGGGGGCACCTACGAGCAGTACTTC | CASSLSGGTYEQYF
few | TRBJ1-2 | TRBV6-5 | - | TGTGCCAGCAGTTACTCGACCGCGGCGGGCCTTAGCTACACCTTC | CASSYSTAAGLSYTF
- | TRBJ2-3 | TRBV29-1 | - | TGCAGCGTTGAGAGCGATACGCAGTATTTT | CSVESDTQYF
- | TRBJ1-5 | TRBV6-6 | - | TGTGCCAGCACCCACGAAGGGAGAATTAGCAATCAGCCCCAGCATTTT | CASTHEGRISNQPQHF
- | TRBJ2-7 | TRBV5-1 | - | TGCGCCAGCAGCTTGAGCCCAGGGATCTACGAGCAGTACTTC | CASSLSPGIYEQYF
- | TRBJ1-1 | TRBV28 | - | TGTGCCAGCATCCCGGGACACCAGAACACTGAAGCTTTCTTT | CASIPGHQNTEAFF
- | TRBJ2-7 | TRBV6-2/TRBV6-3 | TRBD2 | TGTGCCAGCAGCCCCACGGGGGGGCGTTTTAACGAGCAGTACTTC | CASSPTGGRFNEQYF
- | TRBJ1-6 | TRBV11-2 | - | TGTGCCAGCAGCTTAGCCGGGACACATAATTCACCCCTCCACTTT | CASSLAGTHNSPLHF
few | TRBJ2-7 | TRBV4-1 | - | TGCGCCAGCAGCCAAACCAAGCACGACGAGCAGTACTTC | CASSQTKHDEQYF
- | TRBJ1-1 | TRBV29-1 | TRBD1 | TGCAGCGTAGATACAGGGGGGGAGACTACTGAAGCTTTCTTT | CSVDTGGETTEAFF
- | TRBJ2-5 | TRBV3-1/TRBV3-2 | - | TGTGCCAGCAGCCAAGCGGTGATAGCGGCCCCCACCCAAGAGACCCAGTACTTC | CASSQAVIAAPTQETQYF
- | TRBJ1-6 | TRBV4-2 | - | TGTGCCAGCAGCCAAGTCGGGGGGGTAAATAATTCACCCCTCCACTTT | CASSQVGGVNNSPLHF
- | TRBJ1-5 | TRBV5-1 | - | TGCGCCAGCAGCCGAGAAGGGGGCAATCAGCCCCAGCATTTT | CASSREGGNQPQHF
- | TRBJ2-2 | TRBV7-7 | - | TGTGCCAGCGGGGCAGCTGTTACCGGGGAGCTGTTTTTT | CASGAAVTGELFF